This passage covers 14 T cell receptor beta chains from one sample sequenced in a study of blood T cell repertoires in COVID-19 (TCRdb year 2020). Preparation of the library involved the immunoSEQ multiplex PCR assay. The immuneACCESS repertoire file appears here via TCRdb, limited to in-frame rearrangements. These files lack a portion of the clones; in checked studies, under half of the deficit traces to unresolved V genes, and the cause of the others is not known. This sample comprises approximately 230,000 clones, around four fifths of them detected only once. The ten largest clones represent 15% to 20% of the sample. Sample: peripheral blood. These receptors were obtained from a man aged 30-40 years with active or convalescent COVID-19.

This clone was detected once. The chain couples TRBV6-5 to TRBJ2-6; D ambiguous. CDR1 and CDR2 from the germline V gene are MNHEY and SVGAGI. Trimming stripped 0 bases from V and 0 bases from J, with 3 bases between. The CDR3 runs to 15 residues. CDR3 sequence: CASSYSRSGANVLTF. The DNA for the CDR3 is TGTGCCAGCAGTTACTCCCGCTCTGGGGCCAACGTCCTGACTTTC.

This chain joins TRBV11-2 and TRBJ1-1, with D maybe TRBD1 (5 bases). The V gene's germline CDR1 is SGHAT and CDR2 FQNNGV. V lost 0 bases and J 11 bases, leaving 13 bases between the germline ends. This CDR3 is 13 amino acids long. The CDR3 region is CASSLDRGRAAFF. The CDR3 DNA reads TGTGCCAGCAGCTTAGATCGAGGCAGGGCGGCTTTCTTT.

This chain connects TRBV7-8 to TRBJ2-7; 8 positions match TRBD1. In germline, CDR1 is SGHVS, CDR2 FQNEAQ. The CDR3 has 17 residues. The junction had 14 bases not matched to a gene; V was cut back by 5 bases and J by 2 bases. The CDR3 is CASSNLFQGTGPYEQYF. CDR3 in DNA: TGTGCCAGCAGCAACCTCTTCCAGGGGACAGGCCCCTACGAGCAGTACTTC.

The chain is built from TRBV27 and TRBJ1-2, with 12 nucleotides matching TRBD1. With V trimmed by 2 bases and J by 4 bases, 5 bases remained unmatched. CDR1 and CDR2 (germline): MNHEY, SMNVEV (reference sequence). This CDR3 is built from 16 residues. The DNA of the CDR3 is TGTGCCAGCAGTTTAGGGACAGGGGGCTCTAGCTATGGCTACACCTTC. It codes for CASSLGTGGSSYGYTF.

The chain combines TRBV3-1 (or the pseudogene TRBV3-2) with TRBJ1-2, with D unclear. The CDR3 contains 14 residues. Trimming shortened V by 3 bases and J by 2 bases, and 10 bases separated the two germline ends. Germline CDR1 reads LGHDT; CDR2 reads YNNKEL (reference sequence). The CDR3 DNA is TGTGCCAGCAGCCAGGCTGTGGTAAACTATGGCTACACCTTC. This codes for CASSQAVVNYGYTF.

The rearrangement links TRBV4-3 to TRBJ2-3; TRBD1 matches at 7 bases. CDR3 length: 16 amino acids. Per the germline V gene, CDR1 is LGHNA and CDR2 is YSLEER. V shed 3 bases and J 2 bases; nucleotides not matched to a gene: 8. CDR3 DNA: TGCGCCAGCAGCCACAGTACCGGGACAGTCACAGATACGCAGTATTTT. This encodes CASSHSTGTVTDTQYF.

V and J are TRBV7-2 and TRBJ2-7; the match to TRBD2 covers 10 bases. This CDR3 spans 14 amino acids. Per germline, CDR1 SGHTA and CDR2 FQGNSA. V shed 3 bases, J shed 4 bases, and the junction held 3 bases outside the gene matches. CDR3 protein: CASSLGLAFYEQYF. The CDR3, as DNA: TGTGCCAGCAGCTTGGGACTAGCGTTTTACGAGCAGTACTTC.

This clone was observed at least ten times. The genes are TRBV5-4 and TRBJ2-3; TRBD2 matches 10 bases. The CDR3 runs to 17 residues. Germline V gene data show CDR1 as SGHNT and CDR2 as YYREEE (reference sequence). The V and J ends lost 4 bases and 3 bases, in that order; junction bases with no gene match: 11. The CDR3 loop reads CASSPPSLLAGTDTQYF. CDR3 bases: TGTGCCAGCAGCCCCCCCTCTTTACTAGCGGGGACAGATACGCAGTATTTT.

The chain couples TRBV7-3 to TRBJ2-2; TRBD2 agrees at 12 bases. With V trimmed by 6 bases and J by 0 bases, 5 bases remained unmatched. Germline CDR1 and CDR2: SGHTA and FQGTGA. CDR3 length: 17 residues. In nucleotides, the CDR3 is TGTGCCAGCAGTCCTAGCGGGAGGGCCCCGAACACCGGGGAGCTGTTTTTT. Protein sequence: CASSPSGRAPNTGELFF.

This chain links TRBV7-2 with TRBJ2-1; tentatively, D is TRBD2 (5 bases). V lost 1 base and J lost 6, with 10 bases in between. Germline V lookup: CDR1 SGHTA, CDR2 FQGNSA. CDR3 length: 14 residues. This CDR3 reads CASSLVGVLNEQFF. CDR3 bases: TGTGCCAGCAGCTTAGTCGGGGTGCTCAATGAGCAGTTCTTC.

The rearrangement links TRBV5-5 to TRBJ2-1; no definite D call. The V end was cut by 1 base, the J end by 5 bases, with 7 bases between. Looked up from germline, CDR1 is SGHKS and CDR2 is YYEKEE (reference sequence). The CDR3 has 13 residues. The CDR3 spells CASSLYGNNEQFF. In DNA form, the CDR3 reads TGTGCCAGCAGCTTGTACGGTAACAATGAGCAGTTCTTC.

The CDR3: CASKSNRVDEKLFF. CDR3 coding DNA: TGTGCCAGCAAGTCGAACAGGGTGGATGAAAAACTGTTTTTT. The J gene is TRBJ1-4, the V gene TRBV28; D possibly corresponds to TRBD1 (6 bases). Per the germline V gene, CDR1 is MDHEN and CDR2 is SYDVKM. This CDR3 is 14 amino acids long. V was shortened by 7 bases and J by 6 bases, with 15 bases between the two germline ends.

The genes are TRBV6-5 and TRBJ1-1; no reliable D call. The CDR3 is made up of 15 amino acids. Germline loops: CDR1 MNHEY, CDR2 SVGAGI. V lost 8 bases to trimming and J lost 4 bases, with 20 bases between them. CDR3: CASQSRGVGSTEAFF. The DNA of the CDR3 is TGTGCCAGCCAGTCACGGGGAGTTGGCTCCACTGAAGCTTTCTTT.

The CDR3 loop is CATSDLQTSGRELFF. The CDR3 DNA reads as TGTGCCACCAGTGATTTGCAGACTAGCGGCCGGGAGCTGTTTTTT. The gene calls are TRBV24-1 and TRBJ2-2, with 9 positions matching TRBD2. With V trimmed by 0 bases and J by 9 bases, 4 bases remained unmatched. Germline V CDR1 and CDR2: KGHDR, SFDVKD. The CDR3 totals 15 residues.